This T cell receptor (beta chain) was sequenced in a study of T cells in Graves' hyperthyroidism and ophthalmopathy (dated by TCRdb to about 2019). Regarding the research as a whole: Peripheral blood was sampled at the time of initial diagnosis, prior to any treatment. TCR V-J signatures able to tell the groups apart were searched for in a discovery cohort of around 95 patients, of whom about 40 had Graves' ophthalmopathy and 55 to 65 had stable Graves' hyperthyroidism. Prospective prediction of ophthalmopathy was tested in an independent validation cohort consisting of 18 hyperthyroidism patients and approximately 16 patients who later progressed to ophthalmopathy. The approximately 98 discovery patients were randomly divided into training and test sets at a 7:3 ratio. Thyroid tissue and blood T-cell repertoires from six Graves' hyperthyroidism patients were also compared in the study. After sampling, hyperthyroidism patients received methimazole starting at 30 mg daily, and ophthalmopathy patients received high-dose intravenous methylprednisolone. According to the paper, TCR Vbeta CDR3 sequencing was carried out on over 130 peripheral blood samples, which came from about 45 ophthalmopathy, fewer than 80 hyperthyroidism and approximately 17 progressor patients. Study-wide findings and limitations: Most expanded thyroid clonotypes (frequency above 0.001) were also detected in blood, a finding suggesting that blood repertoires may reflect thyroid immune responses. A 13 V-J signature model separated ophthalmopathy from stable hyperthyroidism, with about 88% sensitivity and roughly 81% specificity in cross-validation and 80%/75% in testing. During validation, the model predicted progression to ophthalmopathy a median of about 5.9 months ahead of onset, with more than 55% sensitivity and 72% to 80% specificity. No statistical method was used to fix the sample size in advance, and group allocation was not hidden from the investigators.

In the case of this clonotype: The specificity of this receptor is unknown. No qualities accompany the bases; no much larger clone lies one base away.

TCR beta CDR3 regions were amplified from RNA transcripts. A first-round RT-PCR of the TCR CDR3 used the HTBI primer set with the Qiagen OneStep RT-PCR kit. A second multiplex PCR round built the libraries, followed by size selection and purification. Sequencing of the libraries was done on an Illumina HiSeq2000 using paired-end 100 bp reads. The study's own analysis went as follows. SOAPnuke was used to process the raw data, removing reads that contained adapters or uncalled bases, had a mean Phred below 15, or lacked an exact match to the constant primer or identifier. High-quality paired reads were merged with COPE v1.2.5, and unique nucleotide sequences were defined as clonotypes. MiTCR v1.1 was used to align clonotypes to the IMGT TRBV, TRBD and TRBJ reference segments. Only V-J combinations with frequency above 0.0001, covering about 99% of repertoires, were analysed. A TCS score was defined as the ratio of F50 (clonal expansion) to E x V (chaos), with BLOSUM62-based TCRdist applied between CDR3 peptides within each V-J. Welch's t-statistics and random forest reduced roughly 500 V-J features to 13, which were used in a naive Bayes classifier (R e1071). Clones were called with MiXCR by TCRdb after fastp trimmed the public reads at Q25, and only in-frame beta chains were retained. When rows share a CDR3 protein, they turn into one entry using the most common DNA and genes. These V and J calls derive from TCRdb rather than the authors' analysis. This sample gives 450,000 to 650,000 distinct CDR3 sequences in total; approximately 14% of them show up just once. The ten largest clones capture more than 6% of the sample.

Ophthalmopathy patients had moderately to severely active disease, with a Clinical Activity Score of 3 or more, a NOSPECS grade of 4 or more, and a disease duration of less than 3 months. The study excluded patients with uncontrolled infections, other autoimmune diseases, pregnancy or lactation. Diagnoses were established on the basis of clinical symptoms, serum thyroxine and TRAb, thyroid ultrasound, and orbital computed tomography. Ficoll-Paque density gradient centrifugation was used to isolate PBMCs from about 10 ml of fresh peripheral blood. Trizol reagent was used to extract total RNA, and RNA quality was then checked on an Agilent 2100 Bioanalyzer. The CDR3 sequence holds 15 residues, the cysteine and phenylalanine included. Here the CDR3 DNA is all that survives: 45 bases in frame from base 1. Reading the germline V gene gives CDR1 MNHNS and CDR2 SASEGT. Trimming costs V 6 bases and J 0 bases, and their ends lie 12 bases apart.

The receptor was derived from a woman aged 18-30 years with Graves' ophthalmopathy. The rearrangement combines TRBV6-1 with TRBJ1-3; the D gene is unclear. Material: blood. The CDR3 amino acid sequence is: CASRFRTASGNTIYF. The DNA sequence is as follows: TGTGCCAGCAGATTTAGAACGGCCTCTGGAAACACCATATATTTT.